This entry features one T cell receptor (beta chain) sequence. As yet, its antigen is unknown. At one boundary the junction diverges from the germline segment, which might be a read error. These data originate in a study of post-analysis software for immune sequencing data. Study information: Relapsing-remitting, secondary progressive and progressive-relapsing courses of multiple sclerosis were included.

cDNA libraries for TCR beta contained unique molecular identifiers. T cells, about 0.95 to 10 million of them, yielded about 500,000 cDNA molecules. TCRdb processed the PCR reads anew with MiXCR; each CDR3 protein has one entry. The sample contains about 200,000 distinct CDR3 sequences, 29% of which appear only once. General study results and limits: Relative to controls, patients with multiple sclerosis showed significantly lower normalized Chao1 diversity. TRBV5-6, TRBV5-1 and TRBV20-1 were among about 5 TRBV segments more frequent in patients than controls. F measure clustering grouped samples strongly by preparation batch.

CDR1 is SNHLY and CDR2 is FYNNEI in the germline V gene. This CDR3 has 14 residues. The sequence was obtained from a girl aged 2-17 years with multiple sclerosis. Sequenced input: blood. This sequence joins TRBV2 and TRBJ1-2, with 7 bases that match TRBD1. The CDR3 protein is CARSKRQGNYGYTF. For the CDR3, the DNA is TGTGCCCGCAGCAAAAGACAGGGCAACTATGGCTACACCTTC.